This passage covers 5 T cell receptor beta chains from one sample sequenced in a study of cytomegalovirus exposure and HLA in healthy donors. PCR primers comprised 60 Vbeta and 13 Jbeta primers. Sequencing used immunoSEQ multiplex PCR; TCRdb keeps in-frame clones, though not all of them. The sample includes 200,000 to 250,000 clones, 70% to 90% of them seen just once. The sample comprised PBMCs. The receptors stem from a human donor in good health.

The chain carries TRBV14 and TRBJ2-1; D is uncertain. This CDR3 spans 16 amino acids. The V end was cut by 5 bases, the J end by 2 bases, with 16 bases between. The germline V gene encodes CDR1 SGHDN and CDR2 FVKESK. CDR3 sequence reads: CASSERDGVPYNEQFF. CDR3 nucleotides: TGTGCCAGCAGCGAGAGAGATGGAGTCCCCTACAATGAGCAGTTCTTC.

The V call is TRBV13, the J call TRBJ2-3; D is unresolved. In germline, CDR1 is PRHDT, CDR2 FYEKMQ (reference sequence). The CDR3 runs to 13 residues. V lost 1 base and J 14 bases, leaving 16 bases between the germline ends. CDR3 sequence reads: CASSLETTAFVYF. The CDR3 nucleotides read TGTGCCAGCAGCTTAGAAACTACCGCCTTTGTGTATTTT.

The chain uses TRBV6-1 and TRBJ2-7; 9 bases fit TRBD1. There are 15 residues in the CDR3. Germline V gene data show CDR1 as MNHNS and CDR2 as SASEGT. V trimming: 0 bases; J trimming: 3 bases; junction bases outside the gene matches: 3. The CDR3 coding sequence is TGTGCCAGCAGTGAAGCGTCGACAGGGGGCTACGAGCAGTACTTC. Protein: CASSEASTGGYEQYF.

J is TRBJ2-1 and V is TRBV11-3, with a weak D call TRBD1 (6 bases). V was clipped by 4 bases and J by 2 bases, with 12 bases between them. Germline V CDR1 and CDR2: SGHNT, YENEEA. The CDR3 contains 15 residues. The CDR3 DNA sequence: TGTGCCAGCAGCTCAACAGGGAACACCTACAATGAGCAGTTCTTC. This sequence encodes CASSSTGNTYNEQFF.

The chain combines TRBV7-2 with TRBJ1-6; 7 nucleotides match TRBD1. Trimming took 3 bases from V and 15 from J; bases not matched to a gene: 2. This CDR3 has 11 amino acids. Per germline, CDR1 SGHTA and CDR2 FQGNSA. This CDR3 reads CASSLGQRLHF. Here the CDR3 DNA reads TGTGCCAGCAGCTTGGGACAGCGCCTCCACTTT.